Below are 18 T cell receptor beta chains sequenced from a single sample in a study of CD8+ T cells in alopecia areata. Reverse transcribed after extraction, RNA yielded cDNA as the sequencing template. TCRdb's copy holds only in-frame clones and misses some; the assay was immunoSEQ multiplex PCR. The table shows about 150,000 clones, with 40% to 50% occurring only once. Material for sequencing was CD4+ T cells sorted from blood. The receptors derive from a human donor with alopecia areata.

This clone was detected only a few times. The chain uses TRBV29-1 and TRBJ1-2; D is undetermined. The CDR3 is 10 residues long. Germline CDR1 SQVTM, CDR2 ANQGSEA. Trimming took off 8 bases at V and 6 bases at J, with 10 bases between the two ends. The CDR3 DNA sequence: TGCAGCTCCAGCGACAATGGCTACACCTTC. It codes for CSSSDNGYTF. The entire variable domain, with the rest obtained from reference TRBV29-1 and TRBJ1-2, is as follows: SAVISQKPSRDICQRGTSLTIQCQVDSQVTMMFWYRQQPGQSLTLIATANQGSEATYESGFVIDKFPISRPNLTFSTLTVSNMSPEDSSIYLCSSSDNGYTFGSGTRLTVV.

The V gene is TRBV7-3, the J gene TRBJ2-5; D is unresolved. V was clipped by 0 bases and J by 5 bases, with 13 bases between them. The CDR3 sequence is 15 residues long. The V gene's germline CDR1 is SGHTA and CDR2 FQGTGA. The CDR3 region is CASSLTPSSYETQYF. For the CDR3, the DNA is TGTGCCAGCAGCTTAACGCCGAGTAGCTATGAGACCCAGTACTTC.

This clone was detected a few times. V usage is TRBV4-2 and J usage is TRBJ2-1; TRBD2 aligns across 8 bases. The germline V gene encodes CDR1 LGHNA and CDR2 YNFKEQ. The V segment lost 3 bases and the J segment 7 bases; nucleotides outside the gene matches: 11. This CDR3 is built from 16 residues. CDR3 nucleotide sequence: TGTGCCAGCAGCCAGGCCACGACTAGCGCCGGAAATGAGCAGTTCTTC. Its protein is CASSQATTSAGNEQFF.

A few counts support this clone. The chain is built from TRBV29-1 and TRBJ1-2; no reliable D call. The CDR3 consists of 14 residues. V was pared by 4 bases and J by 13 bases, with 25 bases between. The germline gives CDR1 SQVTM, CDR2 ANQGSEA. DNA for the CDR3: TGCAGCGTTGCCCCTAGGGAACACGGTATTGATTTCACCTTC. It yields the protein CSVAPREHGIDFTF.

A few counts support this clone. The J gene is TRBJ1-2, the V gene TRBV5-4; D possibly corresponds to TRBD1 (5 bases). The CDR3 runs 12 residues. The germline V gene has CDR1 SGHNT and CDR2 YYREEE (reference sequence). The ends were cut back, 0 bases at V and 8 bases at J, with 8 bases in the middle. The CDR3 protein is CASSLAQGGYTF. CDR3 sequence (DNA): TGTGCCAGCAGCTTGGCTCAGGGAGGCTACACCTTC.

V usage is TRBV14 and J usage is TRBJ2-5, with D unresolved. CDR1 is SGHDN, CDR2 FVKESK, per germline. The CDR3 loop spans 11 amino acids. V shed 1 base and J shed 8 bases, with 5 bases lying between them. The DNA of the CDR3 is TGTGCCAGCAGCCAAGTCGGAACCCAGTACTTC. It yields the protein CASSQVGTQYF.

This clone has a handful of counts. The chain uses TRBV27 and TRBJ2-1, with unresolved D. CDR3 length: 10 residues. The V gene's germline CDR1 is MNHEY and CDR2 SMNVEV (reference sequence). The V gene lost 4 bases and the J gene lost 7 bases, with 2 bases spanning the gap. The DNA of the CDR3 is TGTGCCAGCAGTTGGAATGAGCAGTTCTTC. Its protein is CASSWNEQFF.

The chain carries TRBV5-1 and TRBJ2-5; D gene unclear. The CDR3 spans 14 residues. Per germline, CDR1 SGHRS and CDR2 YFSETQ. Trimming stripped 2 bases from V and 1 base from J, with 9 bases between. The CDR3 DNA reads TGCGCCAGCAGCTTTTTACCGTCCCAAGAGACCCAGTACTTC. Its translation: CASSFLPSQETQYF.

The V gene is TRBV30, the J gene TRBJ1-2; maybe TRBD1 (6 bases). Deletions cut 2 bases from V and 4 bases from J, with 17 bases between. This CDR3 comprises 15 residues. CDR1 is GTSNPN and CDR2 is SVGIG in the germline V gene (reference sequence). CDR3 DNA sequence: TGTGCCTGGAGTCGGCAGGGGACGTTGGTCTATGGCTACACCTTC. Translating it yields CAWSRQGTLVYGYTF.

The V call is TRBV5-1, the J call TRBJ2-7; the D is unclear. CDR1 is SGHRS, CDR2 YFSETQ, per germline. V was shortened by 4 bases and J by 0 bases, with 11 bases between the two germline ends. The CDR3 consists of 14 residues. CDR3 bases: TGCGCCAGCAGCCGGATCGACATCTCCTACGAGCAGTACTTC. This codes for CASSRIDISYEQYF.

This chain connects TRBV29-1 to TRBJ1-5; the D gene is possibly TRBD1 (6 bases). Germline assignment: CDR1 SQVTM and CDR2 ANQGSEA. Deletions cut 4 bases from V and 2 bases from J, with 9 bases between. The CDR3 loop spans 13 amino acids. The DNA for the CDR3 is TGCAGCGTTGCAGGGGACGGCAATCAGCCCCAGCATTTT. The encoded protein is CSVAGDGNQPQHF.

V usage is TRBV27 and J usage is TRBJ2-3, with TRBD2 matching over 10 bases. Looked up from germline, CDR1 is MNHEY and CDR2 is SMNVEV (reference sequence). The CDR3 consists of 15 residues. Trimming removed 10 bases from V and 3 bases from J; junction bases left unmatched: 10. This CDR3 reads CATTRSGRGTDTQYF. For the CDR3, the DNA is TGTGCCACCACCCGAAGCGGGAGGGGGACAGATACGCAGTATTTT.

The chain recombines TRBV29-1 with TRBJ2-5; D remains unclear. V dropped 4 bases and J dropped 5 bases, with 14 bases sitting between them. The CDR3 loop spans 13 amino acids. CDR1 SQVTM and CDR2 ANQGSEA come from the germline V gene. The CDR3 spells CSVVAWADETQYF. In DNA, the CDR3 is TGCAGCGTTGTCGCTTGGGCAGATGAGACCCAGTACTTC.

This clone appeared a few times. The J gene is TRBJ2-5, the V gene TRBV29-1; D perhaps matches TRBD2 (6 bases). The V gene lost 5 bases and the J gene lost 4 bases, with 14 bases spanning the gap. Germline lookup yields CDR1 SQVTM and CDR2 ANQGSEA. The CDR3 runs to 13 residues. The CDR3: CSVTASVRETQYF. In DNA form, the CDR3 reads TGCAGCGTTACCGCTAGCGTACGAGAGACCCAGTACTTC.

This clone was detected a few times. V and J are TRBV2 and TRBJ1-1; D ambiguous. CDR1 is SNHLY, CDR2 FYNNEI, per germline. V was trimmed by 4 bases and J by 7 bases, leaving 10 bases between them. The CDR3 sequence is 12 residues long. DNA of the CDR3: TGTGCCAGCAGTGTGGACCGGGGTGAAGCTTTCTTT. Translated, it gives CASSVDRGEAFF. The full variable domain, rest sourced from reference TRBV2 and TRBJ1-1, is EPEVTQTPSHQVTQMGQEVILRCVPISNHLYFYWYRQILGQKVEFLVSFYNNEISEKSEIFDDQFSVERPDGSNFTLKIRSTKLEDSAMYFCASSVDRGEAFFGQGTRLTVV.

V gene TRBV28 combines with J gene TRBJ1-2; 7 bases agree with TRBD1. CDR3 length: 15 residues. CDR1 MDHEN and CDR2 SYDVKM come from the germline V gene. The V segment lost 6 bases and the J segment 4 bases; nucleotides outside the gene matches: 11. The CDR3 DNA reads as TGTGCCAGCAGGTACCCTCAGGGGGTTGGCTATGGCTACACCTTC. Protein product: CASRYPQGVGYGYTF.

The chain carries TRBV18 and TRBJ1-1; D unresolved. The germline V and J ends were trimmed by 0 bases and 1 base, with 9 bases remaining between them. Germline CDR1 KGHSH, CDR2 LQKENI. The CDR3 loop spans 15 amino acids. CDR3 nucleotide sequence: TGTGCCAGCTCACCACCGAGTCACCAGAACACTGAAGCTTTCTTT. The encoded protein is CASSPPSHQNTEAFF. The full variable domain, its missing parts supplied by reference TRBV18 and TRBJ1-1, is NAGVMQNPRHLVRRRGQEARLRCSPMKGHSHVYWYRQLPEEGLKFMVYLQKENIIDESGMPKERFSAEFPKEGPSILRIQQVVRGDSAAYFCASSPPSHQNTEAFFGQGTRLTVV.

The chain employs TRBV14 and TRBJ2-7; D unresolved. Trimming removed 3 bases at V and 6 bases at J, with 12 bases between. Germline V gene data show CDR1 as SGHDN and CDR2 as FVKESK. The CDR3 runs to 13 residues. The CDR3 sequence is CASSQKMSGEQYF. The CDR3 region has the DNA TGTGCCAGCAGCCAGAAGATGTCTGGCGAGCAGTACTTC.